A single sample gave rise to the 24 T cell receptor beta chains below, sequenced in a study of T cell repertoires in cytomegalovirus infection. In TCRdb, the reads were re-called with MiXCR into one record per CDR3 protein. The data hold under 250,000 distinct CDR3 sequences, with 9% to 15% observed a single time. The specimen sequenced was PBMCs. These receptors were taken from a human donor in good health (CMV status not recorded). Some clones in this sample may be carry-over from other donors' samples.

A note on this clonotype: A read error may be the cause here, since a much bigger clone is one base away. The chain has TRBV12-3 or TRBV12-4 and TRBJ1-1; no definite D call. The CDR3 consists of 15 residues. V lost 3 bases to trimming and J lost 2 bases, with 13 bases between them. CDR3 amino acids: CASSFDPGRNTEAFF. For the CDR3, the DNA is TGTGCCAGCAGTTTTGACCCCGGGCGTAACACTGAAGCTTTCTTT.

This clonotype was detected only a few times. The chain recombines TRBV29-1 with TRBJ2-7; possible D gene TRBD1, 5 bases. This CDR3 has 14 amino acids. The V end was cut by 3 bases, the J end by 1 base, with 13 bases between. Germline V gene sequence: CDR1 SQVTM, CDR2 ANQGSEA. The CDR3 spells CSVEAQGGSYEQYF. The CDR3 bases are TGCAGCGTTGAGGCTCAGGGTGGGTCCTACGAGCAGTACTTC.

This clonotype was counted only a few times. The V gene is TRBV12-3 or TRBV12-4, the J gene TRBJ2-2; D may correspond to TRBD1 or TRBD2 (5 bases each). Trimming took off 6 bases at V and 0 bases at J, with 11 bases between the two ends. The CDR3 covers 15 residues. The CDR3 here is CASSLGTTNTGELFF. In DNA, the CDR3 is TGTGCCAGCAGCCTCGGGACGACGAACACCGGGGAGCTGTTTTTT.

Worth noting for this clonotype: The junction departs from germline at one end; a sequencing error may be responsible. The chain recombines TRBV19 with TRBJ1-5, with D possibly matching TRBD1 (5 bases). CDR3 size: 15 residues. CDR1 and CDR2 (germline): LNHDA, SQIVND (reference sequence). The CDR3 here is CASSIEGRTNQTQHF. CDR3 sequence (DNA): TGTGCCAGTAGTATAGAGGGGCGGACCAATCAGACCCAGCATTTT.

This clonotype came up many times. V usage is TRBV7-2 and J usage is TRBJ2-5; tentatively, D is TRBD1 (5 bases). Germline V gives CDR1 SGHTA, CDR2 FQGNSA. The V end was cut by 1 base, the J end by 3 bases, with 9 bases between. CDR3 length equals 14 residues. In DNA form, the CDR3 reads TGTGCCAGCAGCTTAGTGGCCAGGGAAGAGACCCAGTACTTC. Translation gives CASSLVAREETQYF.

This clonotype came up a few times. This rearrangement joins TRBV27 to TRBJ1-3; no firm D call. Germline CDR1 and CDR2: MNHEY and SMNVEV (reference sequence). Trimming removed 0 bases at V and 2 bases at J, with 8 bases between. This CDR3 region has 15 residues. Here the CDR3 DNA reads TGTGCCAGCAGTTTATCGGGCAGAACTGGAAACACCATATATTTT. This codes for CASSLSGRTGNTIYF.

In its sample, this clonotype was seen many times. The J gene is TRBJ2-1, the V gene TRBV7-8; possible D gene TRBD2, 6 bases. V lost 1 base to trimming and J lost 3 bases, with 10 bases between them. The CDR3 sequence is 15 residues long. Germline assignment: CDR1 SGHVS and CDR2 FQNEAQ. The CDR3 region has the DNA TGTGCCAGCAGCTTAGGACTAGTAAGCTACAATGAGCAGTTCTTC. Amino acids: CASSLGLVSYNEQFF.

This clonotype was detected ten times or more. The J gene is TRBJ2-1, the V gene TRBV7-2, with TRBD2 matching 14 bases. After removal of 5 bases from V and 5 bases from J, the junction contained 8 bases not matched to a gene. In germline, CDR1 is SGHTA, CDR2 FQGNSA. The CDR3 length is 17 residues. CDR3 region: CASSTRLAGGPNNEQFF. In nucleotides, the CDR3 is TGTGCCAGCAGCACCCGACTAGCGGGGGGGCCAAACAATGAGCAGTTCTTC.

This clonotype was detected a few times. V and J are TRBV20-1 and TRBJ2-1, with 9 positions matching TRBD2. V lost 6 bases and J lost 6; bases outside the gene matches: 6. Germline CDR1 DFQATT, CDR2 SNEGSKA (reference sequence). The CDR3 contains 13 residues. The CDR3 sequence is CSAISGRSNEQFF. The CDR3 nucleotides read TGCAGTGCCATTAGCGGGAGAAGCAATGAGCAGTTCTTC.

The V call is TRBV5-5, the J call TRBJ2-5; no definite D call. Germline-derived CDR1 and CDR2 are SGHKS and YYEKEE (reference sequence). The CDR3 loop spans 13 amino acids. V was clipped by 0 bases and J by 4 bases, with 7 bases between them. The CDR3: CASSLATVETQYF. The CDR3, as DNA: TGTGCCAGCAGCTTGGCGACGGTAGAGACCCAGTACTTC. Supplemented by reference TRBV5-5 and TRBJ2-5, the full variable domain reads DAGVTQSPTHLIKTRGQQVTLRCSPISGHKSVSWYQQVLGQGPQFIFQYYEKEERGRGNFPDRFSARQFPNYSSELNVNALLLGDSALYLCASSLATVETQYFGPGTRLLVL.

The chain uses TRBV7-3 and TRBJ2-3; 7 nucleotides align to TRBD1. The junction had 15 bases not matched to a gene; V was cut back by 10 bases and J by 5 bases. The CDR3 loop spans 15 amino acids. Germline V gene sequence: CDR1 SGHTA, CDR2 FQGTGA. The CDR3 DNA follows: TGTGCCACCGGGACCTCGGGGAGACAGGGAGATACGCAGTATTTT. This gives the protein CATGTSGRQGDTQYF.

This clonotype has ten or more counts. The DNA for the CDR3 is TGTGCCAGCAGTTTGTCGGCGACCAGGGCCCCCCAGCATTTT. This gives the protein CASSLSATRAPQHF. J is TRBJ1-5 and V is TRBV6-1; a possible D gene is TRBD1 (5 bases). Germline CDR1 reads MNHNS; CDR2 reads SASEGT. The CDR3 is 14 amino acids. Between the trimmed V and J ends, which lost 5 bases and 10 bases, there was a span of 18 bases.

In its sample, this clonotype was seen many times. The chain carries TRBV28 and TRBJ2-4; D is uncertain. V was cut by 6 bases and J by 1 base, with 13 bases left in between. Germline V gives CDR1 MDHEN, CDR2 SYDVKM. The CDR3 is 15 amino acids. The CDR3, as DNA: TGTGCCAGCAGCCCCCTTGAGGCGGCCAAAAACATTCAGTACTTC. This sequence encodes CASSPLEAAKNIQYF.

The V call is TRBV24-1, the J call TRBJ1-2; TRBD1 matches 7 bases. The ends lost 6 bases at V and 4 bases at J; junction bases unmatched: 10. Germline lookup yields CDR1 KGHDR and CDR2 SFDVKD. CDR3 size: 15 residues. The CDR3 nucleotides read TGTGCCACCAGTCCGCCGGGACAGACGATCTATGGCTACACCTTC. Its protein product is CATSPPGQTIYGYTF.

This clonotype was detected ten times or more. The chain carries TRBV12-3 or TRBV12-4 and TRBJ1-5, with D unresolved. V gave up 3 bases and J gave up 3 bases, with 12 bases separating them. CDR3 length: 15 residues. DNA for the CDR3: TGTGCCAGCAGTTTCGGCCAGACTTTCAATCAGCCCCAGCATTTT. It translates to CASSFGQTFNQPQHF.

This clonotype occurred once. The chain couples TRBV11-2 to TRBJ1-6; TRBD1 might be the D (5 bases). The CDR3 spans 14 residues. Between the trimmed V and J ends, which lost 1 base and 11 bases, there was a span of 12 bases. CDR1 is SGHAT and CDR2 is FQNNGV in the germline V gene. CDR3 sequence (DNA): TGTGCCAGCAGCTTAGTAGGGGCGGAGACACCCCTCCACTTT. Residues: CASSLVGAETPLHF.

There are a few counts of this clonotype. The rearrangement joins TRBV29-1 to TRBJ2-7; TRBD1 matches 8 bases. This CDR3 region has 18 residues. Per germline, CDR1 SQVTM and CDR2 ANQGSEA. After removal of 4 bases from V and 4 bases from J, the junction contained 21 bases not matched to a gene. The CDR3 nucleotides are TGCAGCGTTGTGACCTCACAGCCGTCCGGGACAGGAAAATACGAGCAGTACTTC. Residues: CSVVTSQPSGTGKYEQYF.

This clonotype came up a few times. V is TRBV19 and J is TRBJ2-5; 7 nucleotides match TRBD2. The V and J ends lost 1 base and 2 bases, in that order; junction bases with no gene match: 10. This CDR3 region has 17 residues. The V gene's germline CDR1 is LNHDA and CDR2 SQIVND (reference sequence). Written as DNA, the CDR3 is TGTGCCAGTAGTATAGGGGGGGGTCGGGGCCAACAAGAGACCCAGTACTTC. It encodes CASSIGGGRGQQETQYF.

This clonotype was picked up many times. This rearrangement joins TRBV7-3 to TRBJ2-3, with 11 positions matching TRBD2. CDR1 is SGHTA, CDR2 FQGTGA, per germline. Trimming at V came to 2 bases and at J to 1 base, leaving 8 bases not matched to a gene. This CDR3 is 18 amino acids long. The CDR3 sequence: CASSLEGSSGRRTDTQYF. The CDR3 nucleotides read TGTGCCAGCAGCTTAGAGGGCTCTAGCGGGAGGCGCACAGATACGCAGTATTTT. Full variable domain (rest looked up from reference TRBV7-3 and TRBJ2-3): GAGVSQTPSNKVTEKGKYVELRCDPISGHTALYWYRQSLGQGPEFLIYFQGTGAADDSGLPNDRFFAVRPEGSVSTLKIQRTERGDSAVYLCASSLEGSSGRRTDTQYFGPGTRLTVL.

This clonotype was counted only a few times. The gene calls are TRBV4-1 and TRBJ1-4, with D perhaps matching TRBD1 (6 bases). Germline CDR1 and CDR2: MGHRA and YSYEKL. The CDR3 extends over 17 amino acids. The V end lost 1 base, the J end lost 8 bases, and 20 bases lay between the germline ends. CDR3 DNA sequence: TGCGCCAGCAGCCAAGGTCGGGGACAAGCTTTAAGGGAAAAACTGTTTTTT. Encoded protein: CASSQGRGQALREKLFF.

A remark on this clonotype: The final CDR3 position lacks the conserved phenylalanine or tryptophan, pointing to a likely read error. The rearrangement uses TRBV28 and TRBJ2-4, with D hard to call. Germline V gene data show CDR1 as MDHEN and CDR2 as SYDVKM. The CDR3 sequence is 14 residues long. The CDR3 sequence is CVSRGAIPKNIQYI. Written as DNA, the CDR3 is TGTGTCAGCAGAGGAGCGATACCGAAAAACATTCAGTACATC.

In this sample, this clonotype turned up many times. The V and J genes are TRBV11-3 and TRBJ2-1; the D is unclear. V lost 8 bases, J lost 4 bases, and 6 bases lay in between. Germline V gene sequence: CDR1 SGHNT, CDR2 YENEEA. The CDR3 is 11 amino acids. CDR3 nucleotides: TGTGCCAGCGGGGTATACAATGAGCAGTTCTTC. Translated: CASGVYNEQFF.

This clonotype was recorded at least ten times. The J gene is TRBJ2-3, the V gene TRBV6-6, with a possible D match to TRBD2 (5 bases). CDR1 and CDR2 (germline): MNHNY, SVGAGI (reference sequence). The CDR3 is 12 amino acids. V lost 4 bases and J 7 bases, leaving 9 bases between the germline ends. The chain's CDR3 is CASSSDYYTQYF. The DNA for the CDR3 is TGTGCCAGCAGTTCCGACTATTATACGCAGTATTTT.

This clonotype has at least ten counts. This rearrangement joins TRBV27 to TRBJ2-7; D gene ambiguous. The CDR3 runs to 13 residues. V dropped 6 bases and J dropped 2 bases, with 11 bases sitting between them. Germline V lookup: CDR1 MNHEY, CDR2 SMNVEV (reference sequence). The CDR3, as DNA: TGTGCCAGCAGGCCTCTTGGTCCCTACGAGCAGTACTTC. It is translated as CASRPLGPYEQYF.